This T cell receptor beta chain was identified during a study of CD8 T cells in Susac syndrome. Germline V gives CDR1 SGHRS, CDR2 YFSETQ. V lost 0 bases and J lost 6; bases outside the gene matches: 7. This CDR3 comprises 16 residues. Random-hexamer reverse transcription was applied to roughly 0.5 to 1 ug RNA. By means of immunoSEQ multiplex PCR, TCR beta CDR3 spanning 54 Vbeta and 13 Jbeta underwent amplification. Via MiXCR, TCRdb re-called the immunoSEQ multiplex PCR reads, giving one row per CDR3 protein. The sample holds about 180,000 distinct CDR3 sequences; around 94% are singletons and the top ten take 0.085% to 0.1%.

The sequence was collected from a human donor with Susac syndrome. The chain links TRBV5-1 to TRBJ2-3; 10 nucleotides align to TRBD2. Sequenced material: CD4+ T cells from PBMCs. The CDR3 sequence: CASSLVTSGDMDTQYF. For the CDR3, the DNA is TGCGCCAGCAGCTTGGTAACTAGCGGGGATATGGATACGCAGTATTTT.